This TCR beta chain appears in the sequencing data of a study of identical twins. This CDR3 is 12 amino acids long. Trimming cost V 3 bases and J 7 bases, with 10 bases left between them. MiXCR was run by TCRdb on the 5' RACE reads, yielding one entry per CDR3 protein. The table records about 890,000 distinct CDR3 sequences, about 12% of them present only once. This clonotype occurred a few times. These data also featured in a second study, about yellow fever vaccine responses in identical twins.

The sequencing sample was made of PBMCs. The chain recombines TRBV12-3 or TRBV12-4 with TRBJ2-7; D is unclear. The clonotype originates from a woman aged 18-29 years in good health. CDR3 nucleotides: TGTGCCAGCAGTTTTGGTCGAACAGAGCAGTACGTC. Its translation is CASSFGRTEQYV.